The clone carrying this T cell receptor beta chain came up a few times. The target antigen is unknown. This specimen belongs to a study of cytomegalovirus exposure and HLA in healthy donors. Overall study findings and caveats: A highly shared variant cluster was judged a likely technical artifact. Presence/absence analyses treated sequencing depth as roughly uniform across donors. The study recorded fewer than 200 TCR beta chains that were cytomegalovirus-associated.

With V trimmed by 2 bases and J by 4 bases, 7 bases remained unmatched. From germline, CDR1 is SGHDN and CDR2 FVKESK. There are 15 residues in the CDR3. With 60 Vbeta and 13 Jbeta primers, the PCR was carried out. Clones were read by immunoSEQ multiplex PCR, and TCRdb kept only the in-frame ones, dropping some. The data contain 250,000 to 350,000 clones, about nine tenths of them singletons. The clonotype originates from a man in his forties or fifties in good health and CMV-seropositive. Sequencing was done on a sample of PBMCs. V gene TRBV14 combines with J gene TRBJ2-7; TRBD2 aligns across 8 bases. CDR3 sequence: CASSQSGTSWYEQYF. The CDR3 coding sequence is TGTGCCAGCAGCCAATCCGGGACTAGTTGGTACGAGCAGTACTTC.